This T cell receptor (beta chain) was recovered during a study of PD-1 blockade in classical Hodgkin lymphoma. The CDR3 is 14 amino acids. Looked up from germline, CDR1 is MDHEN and CDR2 is SYDVKM. V lost 2 bases and J lost 4; bases outside the gene matches: 4. Study results and limitations: A reduction in baseline TCR diversity was reportedly seen in newly diagnosed patients relative to healthy donors. Factors driving the repertoire differences, possibly disease activity or prior therapy, remain undefined.

This clone was seen a few times. Its antigen is not identified. As for time point: newly diagnosed, previously untreated cHL patient sample. Researchers report purifying CD4+ T cells from thawed PBMCs by magnetic negative selection. It was PBMCs in newly diagnosed, untreated classical Hodgkin lymphoma that served as comparison. Only in-frame clones appear in the TCRdb table, and some are missing; sequencing was by immunoSEQ multiplex PCR. The sample holds 25,000 to 30,000 clones, about 89% seen once. The gene calls are TRBV28 and TRBJ1-2, with 7 positions matching TRBD1. This clonotype was sampled from a human donor with classical Hodgkin lymphoma. The sequencing sample was made of CD4+ T cells from blood. This CDR3 is CASSLLGGGYGYTF. CDR3 nucleotides: TGTGCCAGCAGTTTACTAGGGGGCGGCTATGGCTACACCTTC.